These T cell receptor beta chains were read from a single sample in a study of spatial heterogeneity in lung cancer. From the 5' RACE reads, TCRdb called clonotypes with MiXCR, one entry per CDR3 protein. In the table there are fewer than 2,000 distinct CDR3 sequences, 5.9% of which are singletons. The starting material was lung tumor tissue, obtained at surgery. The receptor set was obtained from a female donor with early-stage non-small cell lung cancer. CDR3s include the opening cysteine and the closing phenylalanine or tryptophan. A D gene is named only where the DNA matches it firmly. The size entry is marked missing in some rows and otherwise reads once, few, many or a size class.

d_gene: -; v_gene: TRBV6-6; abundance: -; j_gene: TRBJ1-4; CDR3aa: CASSSSSNEKLFF; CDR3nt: TGTGCCAGCAGTTCCAGTTCGAATGAAAAACTGTTTTTT
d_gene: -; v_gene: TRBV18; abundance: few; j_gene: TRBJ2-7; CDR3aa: CASSPDKAYEQYF; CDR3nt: TGTGCCAGCTCACCAGACAAGGCCTACGAGCAGTACTTC
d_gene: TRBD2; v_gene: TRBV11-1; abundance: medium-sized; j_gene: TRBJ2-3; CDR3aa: CASSRLAGGRMATDTQYF; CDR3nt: TGTGCCAGCAGCCGACTAGCGGGAGGGAGGATGGCCACAGATACGCAGTATTTT
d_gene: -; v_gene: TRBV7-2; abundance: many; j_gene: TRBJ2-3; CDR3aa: CASSLVGIYTDTQYF; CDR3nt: TGTGCCAGCAGCTTAGTGGGCATTTACACAGATACGCAGTATTTT
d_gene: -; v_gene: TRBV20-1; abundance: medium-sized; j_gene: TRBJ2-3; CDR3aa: CSARPNPRGPGYTQYF; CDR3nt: TGCAGTGCTAGACCCAACCCCCGGGGGCCCGGCTATACGCAGTATTTT
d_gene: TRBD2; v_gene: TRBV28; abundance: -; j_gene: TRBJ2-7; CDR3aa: CASGLAGSYEQYF; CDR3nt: TGTGCCAGCGGACTAGCGGGATCCTACGAGCAGTACTTC
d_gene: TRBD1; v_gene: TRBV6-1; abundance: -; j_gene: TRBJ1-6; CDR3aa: CANARDRDNSPLHF; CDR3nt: TGTGCCAACGCGAGGGACAGGGATAATTCACCCCTCCACTTT
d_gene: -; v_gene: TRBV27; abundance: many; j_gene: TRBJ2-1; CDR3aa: CASSLSLRGGGSYNEQFF; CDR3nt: TGTGCCAGCAGTTTGTCCCTTAGAGGGGGGGGCTCCTACAATGAGCAGTTCTTC
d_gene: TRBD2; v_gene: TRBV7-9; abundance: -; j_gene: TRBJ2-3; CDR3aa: CASSHGLAGDTDTQYF; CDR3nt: TGTGCCAGCAGCCACGGACTAGCGGGAGACACAGATACGCAGTATTTT
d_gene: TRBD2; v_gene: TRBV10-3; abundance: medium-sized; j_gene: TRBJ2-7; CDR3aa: CAISSIAGGNEQYF; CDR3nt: TGTGCCATCAGCTCGATAGCGGGAGGCAACGAGCAGTACTTC
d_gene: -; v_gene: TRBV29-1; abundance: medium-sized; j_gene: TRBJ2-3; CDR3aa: CSVGVASPDTQYF; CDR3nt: TGCAGCGTTGGGGTGGCCAGCCCAGATACGCAGTATTTT
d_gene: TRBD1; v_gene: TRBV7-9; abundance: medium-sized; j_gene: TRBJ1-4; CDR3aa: CASSPRTGGNEKLFF; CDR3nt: TGTGCCAGCAGCCCCCGGACAGGGGGGAATGAAAAACTGTTTTTT
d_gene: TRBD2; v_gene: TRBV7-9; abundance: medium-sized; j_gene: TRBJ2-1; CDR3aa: CASSYRGLADNEQFF; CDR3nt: TGTGCCAGCAGCTACCGCGGACTAGCGGACAATGAGCAGTTCTTC
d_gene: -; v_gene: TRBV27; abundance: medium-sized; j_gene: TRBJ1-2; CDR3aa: CASSFGDPGVGGYTF; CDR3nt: TGTGCCAGCAGTTTCGGGGACCCGGGGGTGGGTGGCTACACCTTC
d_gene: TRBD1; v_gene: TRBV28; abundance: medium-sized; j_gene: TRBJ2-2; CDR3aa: CASSRPTGGATGELFF; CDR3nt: TGTGCCAGCAGTCGACCGACAGGGGGCGCAACCGGGGAGCTGTTTTTT
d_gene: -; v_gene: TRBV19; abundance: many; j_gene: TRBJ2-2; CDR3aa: CASRTGPGELFF; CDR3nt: TGTGCCAGCAGAACAGGGCCCGGGGAGCTGTTTTTT
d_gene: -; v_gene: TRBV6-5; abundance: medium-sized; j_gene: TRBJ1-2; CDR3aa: CASSRRDYGYTF; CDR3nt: TGTGCCAGCAGTCGACGGGATTATGGCTACACCTTC
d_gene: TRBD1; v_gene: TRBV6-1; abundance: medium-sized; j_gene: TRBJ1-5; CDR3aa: CASQGQGGHNQPQHF; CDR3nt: TGTGCCAGCCAGGGACAGGGGGGCCACAATCAGCCCCAGCATTTT
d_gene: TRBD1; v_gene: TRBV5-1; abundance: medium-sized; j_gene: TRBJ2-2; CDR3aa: CASSESGGTGELFF; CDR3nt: TGCGCCAGCAGCGAATCAGGGGGCACCGGGGAGCTGTTTTTT
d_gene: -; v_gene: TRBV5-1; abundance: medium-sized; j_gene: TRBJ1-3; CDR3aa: CASSLEGLTSGNTIYF; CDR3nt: TGCGCCAGCAGCTTGGAGGGCCTCACCTCTGGAAACACCATATATTTT
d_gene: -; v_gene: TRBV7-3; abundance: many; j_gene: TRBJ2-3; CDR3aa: CASSLDSQGTQYF; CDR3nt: TGTGCCAGCAGCTTAGACTCCCAAGGAACGCAGTATTTT
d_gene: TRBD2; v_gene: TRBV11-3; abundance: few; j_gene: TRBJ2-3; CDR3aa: CASSLEGGSTDTQYF; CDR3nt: TGTGCCAGCAGCTTAGAGGGGGGGAGCACAGATACGCAGTATTTT
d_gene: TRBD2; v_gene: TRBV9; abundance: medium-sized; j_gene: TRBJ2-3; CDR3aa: CASSGGTSGLTDTQYF; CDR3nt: TGTGCCAGCAGCGGGGGGACTAGCGGTCTCACAGATACGCAGTATTTT
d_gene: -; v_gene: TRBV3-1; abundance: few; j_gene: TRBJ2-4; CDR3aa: CASSQRDGVGIQYF; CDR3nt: TGTGCCAGCAGCCAACGGGATGGGGTAGGGATTCAGTACTTC
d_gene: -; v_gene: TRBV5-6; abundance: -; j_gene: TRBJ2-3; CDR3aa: CASSLPGTDTQYF; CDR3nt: TGTGCCAGCAGCTTGCCAGGGACAGATACGCAGTATTTT
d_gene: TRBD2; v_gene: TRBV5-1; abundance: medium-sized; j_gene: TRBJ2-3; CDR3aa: CASSRGLAGGGDTQYF; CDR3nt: TGCGCCAGCAGCAGGGGACTAGCGGGAGGAGGAGATACGCAGTATTTT
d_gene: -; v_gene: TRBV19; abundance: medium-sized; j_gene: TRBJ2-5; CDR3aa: CASTDQGTQYF; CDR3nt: TGTGCCAGTACCGACCAAGGAACCCAGTACTTC
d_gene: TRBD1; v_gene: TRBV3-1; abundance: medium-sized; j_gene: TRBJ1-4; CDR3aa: CASSHRTGNEKLFF; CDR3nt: TGTGCCAGCAGCCACCGGACAGGGAACGAAAAACTGTTTTTT
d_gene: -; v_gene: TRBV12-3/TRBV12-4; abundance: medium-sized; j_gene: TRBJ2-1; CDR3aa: CASSFGDEQFF; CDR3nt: TGTGCCAGCAGTTTTGGCGATGAGCAGTTCTTC
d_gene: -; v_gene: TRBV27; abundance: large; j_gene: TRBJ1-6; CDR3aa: CASREAGSPLHF; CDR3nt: TGTGCCAGCAGGGAGGCGGGTTCACCCCTCCACTTT
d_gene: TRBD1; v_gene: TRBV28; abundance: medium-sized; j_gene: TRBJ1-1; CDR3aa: CASGLQGSNTEAFF; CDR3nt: TGTGCCAGCGGCCTACAGGGGTCGAACACTGAAGCTTTCTTT
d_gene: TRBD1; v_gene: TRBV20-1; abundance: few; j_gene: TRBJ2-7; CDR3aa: CSARSHRYGQGHEQYF; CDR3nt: TGCAGTGCTAGATCCCATCGGTACGGACAGGGCCACGAGCAGTACTTC
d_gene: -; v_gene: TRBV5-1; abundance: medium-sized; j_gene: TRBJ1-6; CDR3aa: CASSLWPIDESSSYNSPLHF; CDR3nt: TGCGCCAGCAGCTTGTGGCCTATAGACGAATCGAGCTCCTATAATTCACCCCTCCACTTT
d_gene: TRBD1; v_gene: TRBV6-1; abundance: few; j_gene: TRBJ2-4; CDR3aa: CASSVDRGNIQYF; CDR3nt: TGTGCCAGCAGTGTGGACAGGGGAAACATTCAGTACTTC
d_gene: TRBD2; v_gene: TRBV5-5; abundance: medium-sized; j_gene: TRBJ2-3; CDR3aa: CASSLELAGGPMTQYF; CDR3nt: TGTGCCAGCAGCTTGGAACTAGCGGGGGGACCGATGACGCAGTATTTT
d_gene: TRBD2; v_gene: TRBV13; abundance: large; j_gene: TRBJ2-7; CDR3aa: CATGREPYEQYF; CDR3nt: TGTGCCACCGGGCGGGAGCCCTACGAGCAGTACTTC
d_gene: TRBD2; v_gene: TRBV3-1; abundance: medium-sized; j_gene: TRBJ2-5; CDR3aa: CASSQDRGERETETQYF; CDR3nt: TGTGCCAGCAGCCAAGATCGGGGAGAGCGGGAAACAGAGACCCAGTACTTC
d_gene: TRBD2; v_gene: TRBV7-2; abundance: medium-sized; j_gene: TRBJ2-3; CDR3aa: CASSLGSGGTPYTDTQYF; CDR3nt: TGTGCCAGCAGCTTAGGTAGCGGGGGCACCCCTTACACAGATACGCAGTATTTT
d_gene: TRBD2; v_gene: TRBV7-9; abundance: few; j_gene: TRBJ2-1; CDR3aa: CASCSLAGDGSYNEQFF; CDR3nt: TGTGCCAGCTGCTCACTAGCGGGAGATGGGTCCTACAATGAGCAGTTCTTC
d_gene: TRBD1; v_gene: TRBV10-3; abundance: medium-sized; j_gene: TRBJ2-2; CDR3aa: CAISPRQGPEELFF; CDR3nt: TGTGCCATCAGTCCCCGACAGGGCCCGGAGGAGCTGTTTTTT
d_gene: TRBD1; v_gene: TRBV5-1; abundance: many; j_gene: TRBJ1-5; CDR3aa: CASSKQGREGQPQHF; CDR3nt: TGCGCCAGCAGCAAACAGGGGAGGGAGGGCCAGCCCCAGCATTTT
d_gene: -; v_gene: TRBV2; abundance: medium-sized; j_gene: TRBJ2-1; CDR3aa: CASSDVEEQFF; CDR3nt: TGTGCCAGCAGTGACGTGGAAGAGCAGTTCTTC
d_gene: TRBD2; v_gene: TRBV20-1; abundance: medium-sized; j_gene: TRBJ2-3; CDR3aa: CSARVSSGGAGLGTDTQYF; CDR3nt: TGCAGTGCTAGAGTCTCTAGCGGGGGGGCCGGATTGGGCACAGATACGCAGTATTTT
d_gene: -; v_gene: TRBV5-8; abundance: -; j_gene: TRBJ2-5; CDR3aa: CASSLIGIETQYF; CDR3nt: TGTGCCAGCAGCTTGATAGGTATAGAGACCCAGTACTTC
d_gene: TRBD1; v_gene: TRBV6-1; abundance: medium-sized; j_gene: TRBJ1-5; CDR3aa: CASSGGQTSNQPQHF; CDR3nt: TGTGCCAGCAGTGGGGGACAGACAAGCAATCAGCCCCAGCATTTT
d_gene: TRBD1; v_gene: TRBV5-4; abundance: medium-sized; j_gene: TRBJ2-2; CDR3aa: CASGQGLTGELFF; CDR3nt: TGTGCCAGCGGACAGGGGCTCACCGGGGAGCTGTTTTTT
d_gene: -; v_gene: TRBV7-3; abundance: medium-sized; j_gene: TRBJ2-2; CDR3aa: CASTSPPPRRPNTGELFF; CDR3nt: TGTGCCAGCACTTCTCCCCCCCCCCGACGGCCGAACACCGGGGAGCTGTTTTTT
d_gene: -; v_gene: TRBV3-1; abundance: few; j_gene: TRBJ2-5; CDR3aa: CASSYDYGETQYF; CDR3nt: TGTGCCAGCAGCTACGACTATGGAGAGACCCAGTACTTC
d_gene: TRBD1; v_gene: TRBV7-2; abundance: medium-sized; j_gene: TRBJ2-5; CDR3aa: CASSPIRDRGQRGTQYF; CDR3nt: TGTGCCAGCAGCCCCATTAGGGACAGGGGGCAGAGAGGGACCCAGTACTTC
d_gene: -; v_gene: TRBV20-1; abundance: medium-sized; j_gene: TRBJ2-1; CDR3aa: CSASGPAYNEQFF; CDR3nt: TGCAGTGCTAGCGGGCCTGCCTACAATGAGCAGTTCTTC
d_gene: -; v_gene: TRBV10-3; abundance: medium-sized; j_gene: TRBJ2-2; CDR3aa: CATGGTTNTGELFF; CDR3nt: TGTGCCACCGGCGGGACAACCAACACCGGGGAGCTGTTTTTT
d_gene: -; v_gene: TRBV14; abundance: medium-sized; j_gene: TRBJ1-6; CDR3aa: CASSDRGALRTPLHF; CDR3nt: TGTGCCAGCAGCGACCGAGGGGCCTTGAGGACACCCCTCCACTTT
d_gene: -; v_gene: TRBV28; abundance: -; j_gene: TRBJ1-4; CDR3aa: CASSGSPTNEKLFF; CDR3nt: TGTGCCAGCAGTGGATCCCCAACTAATGAAAAACTGTTTTTT
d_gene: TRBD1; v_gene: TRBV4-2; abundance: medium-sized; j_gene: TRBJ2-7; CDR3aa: CASTPTGGRDEQYF; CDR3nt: TGTGCCAGCACCCCTACAGGGGGCAGAGACGAGCAGTACTTC
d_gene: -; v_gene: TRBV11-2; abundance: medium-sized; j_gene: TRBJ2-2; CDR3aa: CASSPRAVGRYDTGELFF; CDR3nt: TGTGCCAGCAGCCCCAGAGCGGTCGGAAGATATGACACCGGGGAGCTGTTTTTT